This TCR beta chain is drawn from a study of T-cell reconstitution after alpha-beta-depleted transplantation in children. Unique molecular identifiers were used in preparing the TCRbeta library. TCRdb recomputed calls from the PCR reads with MiXCR, one row per CDR3 protein. The sample shows hundreds of thousands of distinct CDR3 sequences, roughly 9.5% of them seen only once. The CDR3 totals 14 residues. V was pared by 7 bases and J by 0 bases, with 11 bases between. The germline gives CDR1 ENHRY, CDR2 SYGVKD. Here the sequenced sample was PBMCs from the stem cell graft donor, taken from the stem cell graft. The receptor was derived from a human donor who donated a stem cell graft to a child with SCID. The chain couples TRBV10-3 to TRBJ2-3; D could derive from TRBD1 or TRBD2 (5 bases each). CDR3 amino acids: CAITPRGSTDTQYF. The CDR3 nucleotides read TGTGCCATCACCCCCCGGGGCAGCACAGATACGCAGTATTTT.